Listed below are T cell receptor beta chains from one sample, sequenced in a study of cytotoxic CD8 clonotypes in ibrutinib-treated CLL. The assay was immunoSEQ multiplex PCR, and TCRdb's table has in-frame clones only and misses some. The profile covers about 39,000 clones, with approximately 67% appearing a single time and 5.5% to 7% taken by the ten largest. Specimen: PBMCs, collected at disease progression, from a patient treated with ibrutinib. The receptors were gathered from a human donor with chronic lymphocytic leukemia. Both conserved end residues are part of each CDR3. A D gene is named only where the DNA matches it firmly. Size tells how often a clone was seen (once, few, many) or the class of an expanded clone, and some rows leave it out.

j_call d_call clone_size cdr3_length v_call cdr3_aa cdr3_nt
TRBJ2-7 . . 12 TRBV10-3 CAISERTYEQYF TGTGCCATCAGTGAGCGGACCTACGAGCAGTACTTC
TRBJ2-7 TRBD1 few 17 TRBV14 CASSQDSLQGAFYEQYF TGTGCCAGCAGCCAAGATTCCCTACAGGGGGCCTTCTACGAGCAGTACTTC
TRBJ2-7 TRBD1 . 14 TRBV18 CASSRTGASYEQYF TGTGCCAGCTCGCGGACAGGGGCCTCCTACGAGCAGTACTTC
TRBJ1-2 . . 13 TRBV2 CASSTRGFYGYTF TGTGCCAGCAGTACTAGGGGGTTCTATGGCTACACCTTC
TRBJ2-1 . . 20 TRBV18 CASSPQSTIGSGYSRNEQFF TGTGCCAGCTCACCGCAGTCTACAATAGGTAGCGGTTATTCTCGGAATGAGCAGTTCTTC
TRBJ2-5 . . 14 TRBV19 CASSNIWGQETQYF TGTGCCAGTAGTAATATCTGGGGCCAAGAGACCCAGTACTTC
TRBJ2-3 . medium-sized 13 TRBV21-1 CASSKTGPDTQYF TGTGCCAGCAGCAAGACAGGGCCAGATACGCAGTATTTT
TRBJ1-5 . . 15 TRBV28 CASSFLGREDQPQHF TGTGCCAGCAGTTTTCTCGGACGGGAGGATCAGCCCCAGCATTTT
TRBJ2-2 . . 15 TRBV18 CASSPGRMNTGELFF TGTGCCAGCTCACCCGGGCGAATGAACACCGGGGAGCTGTTTTTT
TRBJ2-7 TRBD2 once 15 TRBV6-6 CASSSLLAGGYEQYF TGTGCCAGCAGTTCTCTTTTAGCGGGGGGCTACGAGCAGTACTTC
TRBJ1-1 . . 13 TRBV29-1 CSATKGRPAEAFF TGCAGCGCTACTAAGGGACGGCCTGCTGAAGCTTTCTTT
TRBJ2-1 . . 15 TRBV18 CASSPSRELNNEQFF TGTGCCAGCTCACCAAGTCGGGAGTTGAACAATGAGCAGTTCTTC
TRBJ1-6 . once 16 TRBV10-3 CATRKDSFSSYSPLHF TGTGCCACGAGAAAGGACAGTTTCTCTAGTTATTCACCCCTCCACTTT
TRBJ2-1 . once 16 TRBV27 CASTPEGADRRGEQFF TGTGCCAGCACTCCCGAGGGAGCGGACCGACGGGGTGAGCAGTTCTTC
TRBJ2-5 . . 15 TRBV5-1 CASSLANGRQETQYF TGCGCCAGCAGCTTGGCCAATGGGAGGCAAGAGACCCAGTACTTC
TRBJ2-1 TRBD2 . 16 TRBV4-1 CASSQETSRSYNEQFF TGCGCCAGCAGCCAAGAGACTAGCAGGTCCTACAATGAGCAGTTCTTC
TRBJ1-3 . few 14 TRBV7-9 CASSLASDLNTIYF TGTGCCAGCAGCTTAGCTTCGGATTTGAACACCATATATTTT
TRBJ2-1 TRBD2 . 13 TRBV4-2 CASSQTSDDEQFF TGTGCCAGCAGCCAAACTAGCGACGATGAGCAGTTCTTC
TRBJ2-3 TRBD2 . 18 TRBV4-1 CASSQVQTSVGDTDTQYF TGCGCCAGCAGCCAAGTGCAGACTAGCGTTGGTGACACAGATACGCAGTATTTT
TRBJ1-4 . . 14 TRBV9 CASSVDRANEKLFF TGTGCCAGCAGCGTTGACAGAGCTAATGAAAAACTGTTTTTT
TRBJ2-7 TRBD2 . 16 TRBV7-6 CASSYGGLAETYEQYF TGTGCCAGCAGCTATGGCGGGCTAGCGGAAACCTACGAGCAGTACTTC
TRBJ1-1 TRBD1 . 15 TRBV10-3 CATHDRDRGPTEAFF TGTGCCACCCACGACCGGGACAGGGGCCCCACTGAAGCTTTCTTT
TRBJ2-2 . . 14 TRBV27 CASSLDHYTGELFF TGTGCCAGCAGTTTGGATCACTACACCGGGGAGCTGTTTTTT
TRBJ1-1 . . 14 TRBV27 CASMAGGRNTEAFF TGTGCCAGCATGGCGGGGGGCCGGAACACTGAAGCTTTCTTT
TRBJ1-6 . . 13 TRBV6-1 CASSEGGSSPLHF TGTGCCAGCAGTGAAGGGGGGAGTTCACCCCTCCACTTT
TRBJ2-1 . . 13 TRBV27 CASARSSYNEQFF TGTGCCAGCGCGAGGAGCTCCTACAATGAGCAGTTCTTC
TRBJ2-7 . once 14 TRBV11-3 CASSLDGGLIEQYF TGTGCCAGCAGCTTAGATGGGGGGCTCATCGAGCAGTACTTC
TRBJ1-2 . once 14 TRBV7-2 CASSLGGVLYGYTF TGTGCCAGCAGCTTAGGGGGAGTTTTATATGGCTACACCTTC
TRBJ2-7 . few 17 TRBV21-1 CASSKGAGGWVNYEQYF TGTGCCAGCAGCAAAGGGGCAGGAGGGTGGGTCAACTACGAGCAGTACTTC
TRBJ1-1 TRBD1 many 11 TRBV30 CAWQGQVEAFF TGTGCCTGGCAGGGACAGGTTGAAGCTTTCTTT
TRBJ1-5 . . 20 TRBV19 CASSPPRWTGARRRNQPQHF TGTGCCAGTAGTCCTCCTCGGTGGACCGGGGCCCGACGGCGCAATCAGCCCCAGCATTTT
TRBJ2-5 . . 15 TRBV2 CASSEGGFRGETQYF TGTGCCAGCAGTGAAGGCGGGTTCCGGGGAGAGACCCAGTACTTC
TRBJ1-1 . once 14 TRBV27 CASSPRQAYTEAFF TGTGCCAGCAGCCCGAGACAGGCCTACACTGAAGCTTTCTTT
TRBJ2-3 TRBD2 . 16 TRBV9 CASSVGLAGGIDTQYF TGTGCCAGCAGCGTAGGGTTAGCGGGAGGTATAGATACGCAGTATTTT
TRBJ2-5 . . 13 TRBV11-2 CASSPPGLKTQYF TGTGCCAGCAGCCCGCCGGGACTGAAGACCCAGTACTTC
TRBJ2-3 . . 16 TRBV11-3 CASSSRQGTTTDTQYF TGTGCCAGCAGCTCGCGACAGGGGACTACCACAGATACGCAGTATTTT
TRBJ2-1 . . 14 TRBV21-1 CASSKALRPNEQFF TGTGCCAGCAGCAAAGCGCTTAGGCCGAATGAGCAGTTCTTC
TRBJ2-5 TRBD2 . 17 TRBV9 CASSVAPTSGGQETQYF TGTGCCAGCAGCGTAGCGCCGACTAGCGGCGGACAAGAGACCCAGTACTTC
TRBJ1-2 . . 15 TRBV10-3 CAIRGGQEQNYGYTF TGTGCCATCAGGGGGGGACAAGAGCAAAACTATGGCTACACCTTC
TRBJ2-7 TRBD2 few 19 TRBV7-9 CASSPGVGSGRPLSYEQYF TGTGCCAGCAGCCCAGGGGTGGGTAGCGGGAGGCCCCTTTCCTACGAGCAGTACTTC
TRBJ2-5 TRBD2 . 15 TRBV5-1 CASSLLQLAKETQYF TGCGCCAGCAGCCTTCTTCAACTAGCGAAAGAGACCCAGTACTTC
TRBJ1-2 . . 14 TRBV28 CASSPLGEYYGYTF TGTGCCAGCAGCCCATTGGGGGAGTACTATGGCTACACCTTC
TRBJ2-3 . . 15 TRBV19 CATTELQGMSDTQYF TGTGCCACCACCGAGCTGCAGGGGATGTCAGATACGCAGTATTTT
TRBJ2-1 . . 14 TRBV10-1 CASSPEGFGNEQFF TGCGCCAGCAGTCCGGAGGGTTTCGGCAATGAGCAGTTCTTC
TRBJ2-2 TRBD2 few 15 TRBV18 CASSPMGLETGELFF TGTGCCAGCTCACCAATGGGACTAGAAACCGGGGAGCTGTTTTTT
TRBJ2-1 . . 13 TRBV2 CASSEWRDNEQFF TGTGCCAGCAGTGAGTGGCGGGACAATGAGCAGTTCTTC
TRBJ2-7 TRBD2 . 19 TRBV10-3 CAISGHMSSGGPSDYEQYF TGTGCCATCAGTGGCCACATGTCTAGCGGAGGGCCCTCTGACTACGAGCAGTACTTC
TRBJ1-3 . . 14 TRBV30 CAWTLGGSGNTIYF TGTGCCTGGACCCTCGGGGGGTCTGGAAACACCATATATTTT
TRBJ2-3 . . 12 TRBV29-1 CSGTGTTDTQYF TGCAGCGGTACGGGTACAACAGATACGCAGTATTTT